These 30 T cell receptor beta chains originate from one sample sequenced in a study of OX40 agonist ivuxolimab in advanced cancers. Library preparation employed the immunoSEQ multiplex PCR assay. This immuneACCESS table, as held by TCRdb, lists in-frame sequences with V and J called but not all clones. Of the missing ones, under half trace to an unresolved V gene in checked studies; the others have no known cause. For this sample there are about 91,000 clones; around 87% appear just once. The top ten hold roughly 4.9% of the sample. The sequences come from CD4+ or CD8+ T cells sorted from blood, collected in a trial of the OX40 agonist ivuxolimab. The receptors come from an adult with an advanced solid tumor such as melanoma, head and neck, liver or kidney cancer.

J is TRBJ2-1 and V is TRBV27, with TRBD2 identical over 11 bases. The CDR3 is made up of 15 amino acids. J was trimmed by 2 bases and V by 7 bases; bases with no gene match: 4. CDR1 and CDR2 (germline): MNHEY, SMNVEV (reference sequence). The CDR3 loop is CASTPGLAAYNEQFF. In DNA, the CDR3 is TGTGCCAGCACCCCGGGACTAGCGGCCTACAATGAGCAGTTCTTC.

This clone was picked up one time. CDR3 in DNA: TGCAGCGCGCTTTTACAGGGGCTCAATCAGCCCCAGCATTTT. This gives the protein CSALLQGLNQPQHF. The chain combines TRBV29-1 with TRBJ1-5, with 7 bases that match TRBD1. The germline gives CDR1 SQVTM, CDR2 ANQGSEA. With 7 bases clipped from V and 3 bases from J, the junction kept 9 bases outside the gene matches. The CDR3 has 14 residues.

The chain couples TRBV7-2 to TRBJ2-4; the D is unclear. Germline CDR1 and CDR2: SGHTA and FQGNSA. V lost 3 bases and J lost 6, with 9 bases in between. The CDR3 is 13 residues long. The CDR3 reads CASSLLSGNIQYF. The CDR3 DNA follows: TGTGCCAGCAGCTTGCTCAGTGGAAACATTCAGTACTTC.

The rearrangement links TRBV28 to TRBJ2-1; weak D call: TRBD1 (6 bases). CDR1 and CDR2 (germline): MDHEN, SYDVKM. The V and J ends lost 6 bases and 3 bases respectively, with 12 bases between them. The CDR3 contains 14 residues. DNA for the CDR3: TGTGCCAGCAGCACCGGACAGAGCTACAATGAGCAGTTCTTC. Translation: CASSTGQSYNEQFF.

V is TRBV11-3 and J is TRBJ2-1, with TRBD2 matching over 12 bases. This CDR3 comprises 16 residues. Germline V gene sequence: CDR1 SGHNT, CDR2 YENEEA. V was clipped by 5 bases and J by 5 bases; unmatched bases: 7. The CDR3 is CASSLLAGGNHNEQFF. The CDR3 DNA sequence: TGTGCCAGCAGCCTACTAGCGGGAGGCAACCACAATGAGCAGTTCTTC.

J is TRBJ1-5 and V is TRBV30; D remains unclear. This CDR3 is 13 amino acids long. The germline V gene has CDR1 GTSNPN and CDR2 SVGIG (reference sequence). Trimming took 2 bases from V and 4 from J, leaving 9 bases between them. The CDR3 nucleotides are TGTGCCTGGAGTCTTGACTTAAATCAGCCCCAGCATTTT. Translation: CAWSLDLNQPQHF.

V usage is TRBV18 and J usage is TRBJ2-2, with D hard to call. This CDR3 has 14 amino acids. Germline V CDR1 and CDR2: KGHSH, LQKENI. The V end lost 6 bases, the J end lost 0 bases, and 8 bases lay between the germline ends. CDR3 residues: CASSQRSNTGELFF. CDR3 DNA: TGTGCCAGCTCCCAGCGATCGAACACCGGGGAGCTGTTTTTT.

The J gene is TRBJ2-7, the V gene TRBV7-2; possibly TRBD2 for D (6 bases). The CDR3 has 14 residues. V was cut by 2 bases and J by 2 bases, with 10 bases left in between. The germline CDR1 and CDR2 sequences are SGHTA and FQGNSA. CDR3 sequence: CASSLNRGTYEQYV. The DNA for the CDR3 is TGTGCCAGCAGCTTAAATCGGGGGACCTACGAGCAGTACGTC.

V usage is TRBV9 and J usage is TRBJ2-7; D is perhaps TRBD1 (6 bases). Per the germline V gene, CDR1 is SGDLS and CDR2 is YYNGEE. V lost 0 bases, J lost 2 bases, and 9 bases lay in between. The CDR3 has 14 residues. The CDR3 protein is CASSVGDTTYEQYF. The CDR3 DNA is TGTGCCAGCAGCGTAGGGGACACTACCTACGAGCAGTACTTC.

The DNA for the CDR3 is TGTGCCAGCAGCTTAGGGGCTAACAACGGACAGCCCCAGCATTTT. As protein: CASSLGANNGQPQHF. The chain uses TRBV7-2 and TRBJ1-5; D is unclear. CDR3 length: 15 amino acids. The V gene lost 1 base and the J gene lost 7 bases, with 14 bases spanning the gap. Germline lookup yields CDR1 SGHTA and CDR2 FQGNSA. The entire variable domain, with the rest obtained from reference TRBV7-2 and TRBJ1-5, is as follows: GAGVSQSPSNKVTEKGKDVELRCDPISGHTALYWYRQSLGQGLEFLIYFQGNSAPDKSGLPSDRFSAERTGGSVSTLTIQRTQQEDSAVYLCASSLGANNGQPQHFGDGTRLSIL.

The chain is built from TRBV28 and TRBJ1-1, with D tentatively TRBD1 (6 bases). CDR3 length equals 11 residues. Germline values: CDR1 MDHEN, CDR2 SYDVKM. Trimming stripped 7 bases from V and 9 bases from J, with 12 bases between. The CDR3: CASTAQGKAFF. In nucleotides, the CDR3 is TGTGCCAGCACCGCACAGGGTAAAGCTTTCTTT.

This clone was found once. This chain joins TRBV19 and TRBJ1-5; possible D gene TRBD1, 5 bases. The ends were cut back, 3 bases at V and 1 base at J, with 7 bases in the middle. Germline CDR1 LNHDA, CDR2 SQIVND (reference sequence). This CDR3 is 14 amino acids long. CDR3 protein: CASSIPGSNQPQHF. CDR3 nucleotide sequence: TGTGCCAGTAGTATTCCAGGGAGCAATCAGCCCCAGCATTTT.

The chain recombines TRBV30 with TRBJ1-1, with 7 bases identical to TRBD1. The V gene's germline CDR1 is GTSNPN and CDR2 SVGIG (reference sequence). The J segment lost 0 bases and the V segment lost 3 bases, leaving 13 bases of the junction unmatched. The CDR3 length is 17 residues. CDR3 region: CAWRQLGQAAMNTEAFF. The CDR3 coding sequence is TGTGCCTGGAGACAACTCGGACAGGCTGCGATGAACACTGAAGCTTTCTTT. Complete variable domain (other parts from reference TRBV30 and TRBJ1-1): SQTIHQWPATLVQPVGSPLSLECTVEGTSNPNLYWYRQAAGRGLQLLFYSVGIGQISSEVPQNLSASRPQDRQFILSSKKLLLSDSGFYLCAWRQLGQAAMNTEAFFGQGTRLTVV.

This chain connects TRBV7-2 to TRBJ2-3; TRBD2 matches 14 bases. The CDR3 consists of 15 residues. The germline V gene has CDR1 SGHTA and CDR2 FQGNSA. The trim removed 4 bases at V and 3 bases at J, leaving 0 bases unmatched. CDR3 nucleotide sequence: TGTGCCAGCAGCTGGACTAGCGGGAGGACAGATACGCAGTATTTT. Its translation is CASSWTSGRTDTQYF.

V gene TRBV7-9 combines with J gene TRBJ2-7, with D unresolved. The germline V gene has CDR1 SEHNR and CDR2 FQNEAQ (reference sequence). The germline V and J ends were trimmed by 8 bases and 3 bases, with 8 bases remaining between them. The CDR3 has 11 amino acids. CDR3 coding DNA: TGTGCCAGCGGACGTGTCTACGAGCAGTACTTC. Translated: CASGRVYEQYF.

V and J are TRBV6-1 and TRBJ2-7; 8 bases agree with TRBD1. Germline CDR1 MNHNS, CDR2 SASEGT. The CDR3 has 15 residues. V shed 3 bases, J shed 4 bases, and the junction held 8 bases outside the gene matches. The CDR3 DNA reads as TGTGCCAGCAGTGATTCGACAGGGGAGCCGTACGAGCAGTACTTC. Translated, it gives CASSDSTGEPYEQYF.

Comment on this clone: Other DNA variants within this sample encode the same CDR3. The chain recombines TRBV4-2 with TRBJ2-3, with D uncertain. The CDR3 contains 14 residues. V was pared by 3 bases and J by 8 bases, with 15 bases between. CDR1 is LGHNA, CDR2 YNFKEQ, per germline. For the CDR3, the DNA is TGTGCCAGCAGCCAGGACCAGGTCGGTGGTACGCAGTATTTT. Translated, it gives CASSQDQVGGTQYF.

V and J are TRBV19 and TRBJ1-2, with 10 bases matching TRBD1. CDR1 is LNHDA and CDR2 is SQIVND in the germline V gene (reference sequence). This CDR3 has 16 residues. The ends lost 8 bases at V and 7 bases at J; junction bases unmatched: 16. CDR3 loop: CASVQIRDRGLFGYTF. The CDR3 coding sequence is TGTGCCAGTGTCCAAATCCGGGACAGGGGTTTGTTTGGCTACACCTTC. Based on the CDR3 plus reference TRBV19 and TRBJ1-2, the full variable domain is DGGITQSPKYLFRKEGQNVTLSCEQNLNHDAMYWYRQDPGQGLRLIYYSQIVNDFQKGDIAEGYSVSREKKESFPLTVTSAQKNPTAFYLCASVQIRDRGLFGYTFGSGTRLTVV.

CDR3 amino acids: CASSLQGGAGANVLTF. For the CDR3, the DNA is TGTGCCAGCAGCTTACAAGGGGGCGCTGGGGCCAACGTCCTGACTTTC. The V call is TRBV7-2, the J call TRBJ2-6, with TRBD1 matching over 7 bases. Unmatched junction bases numbered 3, after V lost 2 bases and J lost 2 bases. The CDR3 totals 16 residues. Germline CDR1 and CDR2: SGHTA and FQGNSA.

The chain uses TRBV30 and TRBJ2-3; no definite D call. The CDR3 runs 13 residues. The V gene's germline CDR1 is GTSNPN and CDR2 SVGIG (reference sequence). V lost 1 base and J lost 2, with 7 bases in between. CDR3 DNA: TGTGCCTGGAGTGGGAGCCTCACAGATACGCAGTATTTT. It translates to CAWSGSLTDTQYF.

V and J are TRBV7-2 and TRBJ1-2; 7 bases match TRBD1. The CDR3 extends over 14 amino acids. Germline CDR1 and CDR2: SGHTA and FQGNSA. J gave up 9 bases and V 6 bases, and 13 bases lay outside the gene matches. CDR3 in amino acids: CASREGGSPLSYTF. The CDR3, as DNA: TGTGCCAGCAGGGAAGGGGGCTCCCCGCTCAGCTACACCTTC.

V is TRBV25-1 and J is TRBJ2-1, with no clear D. The V end lost 1 base, the J end lost 0 bases, and 10 bases lay between the germline ends. There are 16 residues in the CDR3. The germline V gene has CDR1 MGHDK and CDR2 SYGVNS. The CDR3 reads CASSEFELHSYNEQFF. CDR3 nucleotide sequence: TGTGCCAGCAGTGAATTCGAGCTTCACTCCTACAATGAGCAGTTCTTC.

The J gene is TRBJ2-7, the V gene TRBV28; 7 positions agree with TRBD1. Per germline, CDR1 MDHEN and CDR2 SYDVKM. The CDR3 extends over 14 amino acids. The V gene end was trimmed by 7 bases and the J gene end by 3 bases; junction bases not matched to a gene: 9. CDR3 sequence (DNA): TGTGCCAGCATGAGGGACAGAACTAACTACGAGCAGTACTTC. Protein product: CASMRDRTNYEQYF.

The chain has TRBV5-1 and TRBJ1-2; perhaps TRBD1 as D (6 bases). Trimming shortened V by 3 bases and J by 8 bases, and 17 bases separated the two germline ends. CDR1 is SGHRS and CDR2 is YFSETQ in the germline V gene. The length of the CDR3 is 14 residues. CDR3 protein: CASSSGGPEGGYTF. CDR3 DNA: TGCGCCAGCAGCTCTGGGGGCCCCGAGGGAGGCTACACCTTC.

The rearrangement uses TRBV30 and TRBJ2-5; a possible D gene is TRBD1 (5 bases). CDR3 length: 14 amino acids. V lost 4 bases and J lost 2, with 14 bases in between. In germline, CDR1 is GTSNPN, CDR2 SVGIG (reference sequence). The CDR3 DNA follows: TGTGCCTGGATAGGGGTAGGGGAACAAGAGACCCAGTACTTC. Its translation: CAWIGVGEQETQYF.

The V gene is TRBV30, the J gene TRBJ1-2, with 8 bases lining up with TRBD1. This CDR3 spans 12 amino acids. In germline, CDR1 is GTSNPN, CDR2 SVGIG (reference sequence). The ends lost 5 bases at V and 3 bases at J; junction bases unmatched: 2. In nucleotides, the CDR3 is TGTGCCTGGGCGGACAGGGACTATGGCTACACCTTC. Protein sequence: CAWADRDYGYTF.

The chain couples TRBV30 to TRBJ2-7, with a possible D match to TRBD1 (5 bases). V lost 4 bases and J 3 bases, leaving 13 bases between the germline ends. CDR3 length equals 13 residues. In germline, CDR1 is GTSNPN, CDR2 SVGIG (reference sequence). The CDR3 is CAWNQGFGYEQYF. As DNA, the CDR3 is TGTGCCTGGAATCAGGGATTTGGCTACGAGCAGTACTTC.

The chain couples TRBV19 to TRBJ2-2; the D call may be TRBD1 or TRBD2 (5 bases each). The V gene lost 6 bases and the J gene lost 0 bases, with 11 bases spanning the gap. The V gene's germline CDR1 is LNHDA and CDR2 SQIVND (reference sequence). The CDR3 has 15 amino acids. CDR3 loop: CASRGDPPNTGELFF. The CDR3 coding sequence is TGTGCCAGTAGGGGGGACCCTCCGAACACCGGGGAGCTGTTTTTT.

V usage is TRBV14 and J usage is TRBJ1-2; D ambiguous. The CDR3 extends over 13 amino acids. V lost 4 bases and J lost 3, with 9 bases in between. Germline assignment: CDR1 SGHDN and CDR2 FVKESK. CDR3 amino acids: CASSRTPDYGYTF. Written as DNA, the CDR3 is TGTGCCAGCAGCCGAACACCGGACTATGGCTACACCTTC.

The V and J genes are TRBV28 and TRBJ1-2; no clear D. With 8 bases removed from V and 3 bases from J, the gap between germline ends came to 7 bases. Germline V gives CDR1 MDHEN, CDR2 SYDVKM. The CDR3 length is 11 residues. CDR3 bases: TGTGCCAGCCGACGGGACTATGGCTACACCTTC. Its protein product is CASRRDYGYTF.